What follows is one T cell receptor beta chain and its context. This entry belongs to a study of cytomegalovirus exposure and HLA in healthy donors. PCR involved 60 Vbeta and 13 Jbeta primers. The table came from immunoSEQ multiplex PCR; TCRdb's copy has only in-frame clones and leaves some out. This sample has roughly 77,000 clones, with around 84% found just once. This TCR was sampled from a middle-aged man in good health and CMV-seronegative. The specimen sequenced was PBMCs.

The DNA of the CDR3 is TGTGCCAGATCGGAACAGGGCTTCAATCAGCCCCAGCATTTT. Its protein product is CARSEQGFNQPQHF. The V and J genes are TRBV19 and TRBJ1-5; the D gene is possibly TRBD1 (6 bases). The CDR3 runs to 14 residues. Germline values: CDR1 LNHDA, CDR2 SQIVND (reference sequence). Trimming pared 9 bases from V and 3 bases from J, leaving 15 bases between.